The 24 T cell receptor beta chains reported below all come from one sample, sequenced in a study of response to subunit inactivated influenza vaccine. TCRdb re-derived calls from the RT-PCR reads in MiXCR, one entry per CDR3 protein. The table has almost 600,000 distinct CDR3 sequences, 14% seen once. The sample consisted of PBMCs from blood, taken 11 to 12 days after vaccination. These receptors all stem from a man aged 45 to 65 who received an inactivated influenza vaccine.

CDR3 nucleotide sequence: TGCGCCAGCAGCTCGTCAGGGCCGGGCACTGAAGCTTTCTTT. Residues: CASSSSGPGTEAFF. The rearrangement uses TRBV5-1 and TRBJ1-1, with a possible D match to TRBD1 (5 bases). This CDR3 comprises 14 residues. The V gene's germline CDR1 is SGHRS and CDR2 YFSETQ. V was shortened by 3 bases and J by 4 bases, with 13 bases between the two germline ends.

With regard to this clonotype: Compared with germline, one end of the junction differs, possibly owing to a read error. The chain combines TRBV20-1 with TRBJ1-1; tentatively, D is TRBD1 (5 bases). CDR3 length: 14 amino acids. Per the germline V gene, CDR1 is DFQATT and CDR2 is SNEGSKA (reference sequence). The CDR3 sequence: CSAWVGTRNTEAIF. DNA for the CDR3: TGCAGTGCTTGGGTAGGGACCCGGAACACTGAAGCTATCTTT.

The chain carries TRBV7-8 and TRBJ2-7; 10 bases are a match to TRBD2. Germline CDR1 is SGHVS and CDR2 is FQNEAQ. Trimming at V came to 4 bases and at J to 1 base, leaving 4 bases not matched to a gene. This CDR3 is 15 amino acids long. The DNA for the CDR3 is TGTGCCAGCAGCTCTCTAGCGGGGGCTTCCTACGAGCAGTACTTC. Translating gives CASSSLAGASYEQYF.

This chain connects TRBV20-1 to TRBJ1-1; a possible D gene is TRBD1 (5 bases). The germline gives CDR1 DFQATT, CDR2 SNEGSKA (reference sequence). Trimming pared 0 bases from V and 3 bases from J, leaving 14 bases between. There are 15 residues in the CDR3. DNA for the CDR3: TGCAGTGCTAGAGATCTGAGGGACGGGGACACTGAAGCTTTCTTT. Translating gives CSARDLRDGDTEAFF.

The chain employs TRBV15 and TRBJ1-3, with a tentative D call TRBD1 (6 bases). V lost 0 bases and J 0 bases, leaving 9 bases between the germline ends. The CDR3 covers 16 residues. Germline V gene lookup returns CDR1 LNHNV and CDR2 YYDKDF (reference sequence). CDR3 residues: CATSRDRTDSGNTIYF. As DNA, the CDR3 is TGTGCCACCAGCAGAGATAGGACAGACTCTGGAAACACCATATATTTT.

This clonotype was counted between two and nine times. This rearrangement joins TRBV6-1 to TRBJ2-7; tentatively, D is TRBD2 (6 bases). V lost 6 bases and J lost 3, with 18 bases in between. Looked up from germline, CDR1 is MNHNS and CDR2 is SASEGT. CDR3 length equals 15 residues. The CDR3 nucleotides read TGTGCCAGCAGCGGGGCGCCGGGAGTTTACTACGAGCAGTACTTC. It encodes CASSGAPGVYYEQYF.

This clonotype was recorded a few times. The genes are TRBV11-2 and TRBJ1-1, with a tentative D call TRBD1 (6 bases). Germline-derived CDR1 and CDR2 are SGHAT and FQNNGV. The V end lost 2 bases, the J end lost 0 bases, and 10 bases lay between the germline ends. This CDR3 contains 15 residues. The CDR3 here is CASSLSGTMNTEAFF. CDR3 coding DNA: TGTGCCAGCAGCTTATCCGGGACAATGAACACTGAAGCTTTCTTT.

The chain links TRBV3-1 to TRBJ2-7; either TRBD1 or TRBD2 may fit D (6 bases each). Germline values: CDR1 LGHDT, CDR2 YNNKEL (reference sequence). V lost 1 base and J 1 base, leaving 8 bases between the germline ends. This CDR3 region has 14 residues. CDR3 sequence: CASSQGGASYEQYF. As DNA, the CDR3 is TGTGCCAGCAGCCAAGGGGGGGCGTCCTACGAGCAGTACTTC.

This sequence joins TRBV30 and TRBJ2-4; 11 bases are a match to TRBD2. This CDR3 is built from 14 residues. CDR1 GTSNPN and CDR2 SVGIG come from the germline V gene (reference sequence). After removal of 4 bases from V and 6 bases from J, the junction contained 5 bases not matched to a gene. The CDR3 loop is CAWNSGGARNIQYF. The DNA of the CDR3 is TGTGCCTGGAATAGCGGGGGGGCGAGAAACATTCAGTACTTC.

The chain recombines TRBV20-1 with TRBJ1-1, with 8 positions matching TRBD1. CDR3 length: 14 residues. V was clipped by 6 bases and J by 0 bases; unmatched bases: 6. Germline V gives CDR1 DFQATT, CDR2 SNEGSKA (reference sequence). In DNA form, the CDR3 reads TGCAGTGCCCGGGACAGGTTGTTGAACACTGAAGCTTTCTTT. Translating gives CSARDRLLNTEAFF.

This clonotype was counted ten times or more. The V and J genes are TRBV20-1 and TRBJ2-3, with TRBD2 identical over 8 bases. The CDR3 contains 15 residues. Germline assignment: CDR1 DFQATT and CDR2 SNEGSKA (reference sequence). V dropped 3 bases and J dropped 5; count of bases not matched to a gene: 10. The CDR3 bases are TGCAGTGCTAGTGCTATGGGACTAGGTGTAGATACGCAGTATTTT. Its protein is CSASAMGLGVDTQYF.

This clonotype was detected ten times or more. This rearrangement joins TRBV12-3 or TRBV12-4 to TRBJ1-5, with a possible D match to TRBD1 (6 bases). CDR3 length equals 15 residues. Trimming removed 3 bases at V and 3 bases at J, with 12 bases between. For the CDR3, the DNA is TGTGCCAGCAGTTTGGGAGGGGGTGTCAATCAGCCCCAGCATTTT. This gives the protein CASSLGGGVNQPQHF.

The chain carries TRBV4-3 and TRBJ2-2; 12 nucleotides align to TRBD1. V shed 0 bases and J 7 bases; nucleotides not matched to a gene: 3. The V gene's germline CDR1 is LGHNA and CDR2 YSLEER. The CDR3 sequence is 16 residues long. The CDR3 bases are TGCGCCAGCAGCCAAGAGGGACAGGGGGCCGTCGGGGAGCTGTTTTTT. This sequence encodes CASSQEGQGAVGELFF.

In this sample, this clonotype turned up a few times. The chain employs TRBV23-1 and TRBJ2-7; no definite D call. Being an ORF, TRBV23-1 has a function that is uncertain. The CDR3 is 15 residues long. The V and J ends lost 3 bases and 2 bases respectively, with 14 bases between them. CDR3 loop: CASSQTVVQTYEQYF. The CDR3 DNA follows: TGCGCCAGCAGTCAGACGGTCGTACAAACCTACGAGCAGTACTTC.

The chain carries TRBV20-1 and TRBJ2-1, with 14 bases fitting TRBD2. V was pared by 6 bases and J by 7 bases, with 14 bases of the junction left unmatched. This CDR3 comprises 17 residues. The germline V gene encodes CDR1 DFQATT and CDR2 SNEGSKA (reference sequence). The CDR3: CSATRLTGTSGGNEQFF. The DNA of the CDR3 is TGCAGTGCCACGCGATTAACCGGGACTAGCGGGGGAAATGAGCAGTTCTTC.

The chain couples TRBV4-2 to TRBJ2-7; unclear D gene. The CDR3 runs 15 residues. V lost 4 bases, J lost 3 bases, and 16 bases lay in between. CDR1 is LGHNA, CDR2 YNFKEQ, per germline. As DNA, the CDR3 is TGTGCCAGCAGCCGAAATCTGCTACCAGACTACGAGCAGTACTTC. The encoded protein is CASSRNLLPDYEQYF.

The J gene is TRBJ2-3, the V gene TRBV2, with a weak D call TRBD1 (6 bases). The V gene lost 6 bases and the J gene lost 5 bases, with 18 bases spanning the gap. This CDR3 is 15 amino acids long. Germline loops: CDR1 SNHLY, CDR2 FYNNEI. This CDR3 reads CASSLNGQGQDTQYF. Written as DNA, the CDR3 is TGTGCCAGCAGCCTTAATGGCCAGGGGCAAGATACGCAGTATTTT. Filled out from reference TRBV2 and TRBJ2-3, the complete variable domain reads EPEVTQTPSHQVTQMGQEVILRCVPISNHLYFYWYRQILGQKVEFLVSFYNNEISEKSEIFDDQFSVERPDGSNFTLKIRSTKLEDSAMYFCASSLNGQGQDTQYFGPGTRLTVL.

The chain employs TRBV28 and TRBJ2-4; tentatively, D is TRBD2 (6 bases). Germline V CDR1 and CDR2: MDHEN, SYDVKM. The CDR3 has 17 amino acids. Trimming took 7 bases from V and 1 from J, leaving 20 bases between them. The CDR3 DNA is TGTGCCAGCATCCCGGGGTGGGGGGTTCGGGCCAAAAACATTCAGTACTTC. Protein product: CASIPGWGVRAKNIQYF.

The chain employs TRBV7-9 and TRBJ1-4; maybe TRBD1 (5 bases). Germline-derived CDR1 and CDR2 are SEHNR and FQNEAQ (reference sequence). The CDR3 runs to 14 residues. The V gene lost 4 bases and the J gene lost 8 bases, with 14 bases spanning the gap. This CDR3 reads CASSSYGQAEKLFF. The CDR3 bases are TGTGCCAGCAGCTCATATGGACAAGCGGAAAAACTGTTTTTT.

This clonotype occurred many times. The chain employs TRBV24-1 and TRBJ2-7; D unclear. Trimming stripped 3 bases from V and 5 bases from J, with 10 bases between. Germline CDR1 is KGHDR and CDR2 is SFDVKD. CDR3 size: 13 residues. CDR3 residues: CATSDPSVNEQYF. Written as DNA, the CDR3 is TGTGCCACCAGTGATCCCTCGGTTAACGAGCAGTACTTC.

The chain links TRBV29-1 to TRBJ2-7; D not certain. Trimming removed 1 base from V and 2 bases from J, with 9 bases in between. This CDR3 comprises 13 residues. The germline V gene encodes CDR1 SQVTM and CDR2 ANQGSEA. Written as DNA, the CDR3 is TGCAGCGTTGAAGGGACCGCCGCCTACGAGCAGTACTTC. It encodes CSVEGTAAYEQYF.

The chain is built from TRBV9 and TRBJ2-3, with 10 bases fitting TRBD2. The CDR3 runs to 14 residues. Germline CDR1 SGDLS, CDR2 YYNGEE. V gave up 7 bases and J gave up 2 bases; unmatched junction bases: 4. In DNA, the CDR3 is TGTGCCAGCCAGGGACTAGCGACCACAGATACGCAGTATTTT. It translates to CASQGLATTDTQYF.

CDR3: CASSFVQGGSVEQYF. CDR3 DNA sequence: TGTGCCAGCAGCTTCGTACAGGGAGGGTCTGTCGAGCAGTACTTC. J is TRBJ2-7 and V is TRBV11-2; TRBD2 is a possible D gene (7 bases). This CDR3 is built from 15 residues. Per germline, CDR1 SGHAT and CDR2 FQNNGV. Trimming took 3 bases from V and 6 from J, leaving 18 bases between them. Full variable domain (outside the CDR3, taken from reference TRBV11-2 and TRBJ2-7): EAGVAQSPRYKIIEKRQSVAFWCNPISGHATLYWYQQILGQGPKLLIQFQNNGVVDDSQLPKDRFSAERLKGVDSTLKIQPAKLEDSAVYLCASSFVQGGSVEQYFGPGTRLTVT.

This clonotype was seen a handful of times. The J gene is TRBJ2-5, the V gene TRBV6-1, with TRBD1 matching 8 bases. Germline CDR1 MNHNS, CDR2 SASEGT. V lost 6 bases, J lost 4 bases, and 10 bases stayed unmatched. This CDR3 has 15 amino acids. The CDR3 DNA reads TGTGCCAGCAGGCCGACCGGACAGGGCTTAGAGACCCAGTACTTC. It codes for CASRPTGQGLETQYF.